The next 23 T cell receptor beta chains were all read from a single sample in a study of blood T cell repertoires in COVID-19. Some clones are missing from TCRdb's copy, which holds only in-frame ones; the method was immunoSEQ multiplex PCR. The table shows about 140,000 clones, with roughly 88% occurring only once. The sequenced material came from peripheral blood. The receptors stem from a woman between 50 and 59 years old with acute or convalescent COVID-19.

This clone has a handful of counts. CDR3 sequence (DNA): TGTGCCAGCAACCAAAGGGGGACAGGGGGCGGTCAGCCCCAGCATTTT. This codes for CASNQRGTGGGQPQHF. The V call is TRBV28, the J call TRBJ1-5; 12 positions agree with TRBD1. From germline, CDR1 is MDHEN and CDR2 SYDVKM. The CDR3 is made up of 16 amino acids. V trimming: 7 bases; J trimming: 6 bases; junction bases outside the gene matches: 10.

DNA for the CDR3: TGTGCCAGTAGTATCGCTAGCGGTCCAAGGGGGGAGCTGTTTTTT. Protein: CASSIASGPRGELFF. This rearrangement joins TRBV19 to TRBJ2-2, with 7 bases fitting TRBD2. The V and J ends lost 3 bases and 8 bases, in that order; junction bases with no gene match: 9. There are 15 residues in the CDR3. Germline-derived CDR1 and CDR2 are LNHDA and SQIVND (reference sequence).

In regard to this clone: Distinct nucleotide sequences in the sample also encode this CDR3. The chain's CDR3 is CASSYGTGTGNTIYF. CDR3 DNA sequence: TGTGCCAGCAGTTACGGGACAGGGACCGGAAACACCATATATTTT. The chain carries TRBV6-5 and TRBJ1-3, with 9 bases lining up with TRBD1. Looked up from germline, CDR1 is MNHEY and CDR2 is SVGAGI. The ends lost 2 bases at V and 4 bases at J; junction bases unmatched: 3. The length of the CDR3 is 15 residues.

J is TRBJ2-7 and V is TRBV5-1, with D tentatively TRBD1 (5 bases). Trimming removed 1 base at V and 1 base at J, with 9 bases between. Germline values: CDR1 SGHRS, CDR2 YFSETQ. The CDR3 totals 14 residues. The CDR3 region is CASSLNPGSYEQYF. The DNA for the CDR3 is TGCGCCAGCAGCTTGAACCCAGGGTCCTACGAGCAGTACTTC.

The chain uses TRBV19 and TRBJ1-1, with D possibly TRBD1 on 6 matching bases. The CDR3 runs 16 residues. The germline CDR1 and CDR2 sequences are LNHDA and SQIVND (reference sequence). Trimming shortened V by 3 bases and J by 0 bases, and 14 bases separated the two germline ends. The CDR3 DNA reads TGTGCCAGTAGTATTCTGGACAGTCGAATGAACACTGAAGCTTTCTTT. The encoded protein is CASSILDSRMNTEAFF. The variable domain in full, with the rest retrieved from reference TRBV19 and TRBJ1-1, is DGGITQSPKYLFRKEGQNVTLSCEQNLNHDAMYWYRQDPGQGLRLIYYSQIVNDFQKGDIAEGYSVSREKKESFPLTVTSAQKNPTAFYLCASSILDSRMNTEAFFGQGTRLTVV.

V usage is TRBV7-9 and J usage is TRBJ1-2, with D maybe TRBD1 (5 bases). The germline V gene has CDR1 SEHNR and CDR2 FQNEAQ (reference sequence). This CDR3 is built from 16 residues. Trimming removed 5 bases at V and 6 bases at J, with 22 bases between. The CDR3 DNA is TGTGCCAGCAGCCTTATTTCAGGGCGGGATGGGGATGGCTACACCTTC. Its protein is CASSLISGRDGDGYTF.

J is TRBJ2-3 and V is TRBV19; 11 bases align to TRBD2. Germline CDR1 reads LNHDA; CDR2 reads SQIVND (reference sequence). Trimming cost V 1 base and J 5 bases; bases outside gene matches: 2. The CDR3 is made up of 15 amino acids. CDR3 sequence (DNA): TGTGCCAGTAGTATAGCGGGGACTAGCGGAGATACGCAGTATTTT. Translating it yields CASSIAGTSGDTQYF.

The chain carries TRBV9 and TRBJ2-7; possibly TRBD1 for D (6 bases). Per the germline V gene, CDR1 is SGDLS and CDR2 is YYNGEE. CDR3 size: 17 residues. V was pared by 1 base and J by 2 bases, with 19 bases between. The CDR3 bases are TGTGCCAGCAGCGTATCGGAGACCAGGGGAGTCACCTACGAGCAGTACTTC. Translating gives CASSVSETRGVTYEQYF.

The chain employs TRBV27 and TRBJ1-4, with TRBD1 matching 7 bases. With 4 bases clipped from V and 1 base from J, the junction kept 3 bases outside the gene matches. The CDR3 totals 15 residues. Germline V gene lookup returns CDR1 MNHEY and CDR2 SMNVEV (reference sequence). This CDR3 is CASSSRGETNEKLFF. For the CDR3, the DNA is TGTGCCAGCAGTTCCAGGGGGGAAACTAATGAAAAACTGTTTTTT. Full variable domain (missing parts from reference TRBV27 and TRBJ1-4): EAQVTQNPRYLITVTGKKLTVTCSQNMNHEYMSWYRQDPGLGLRQIYYSMNVEVTDKGDVPEGYKVSRKEKRNFPLILESPSPNQTSLYFCASSSRGETNEKLFFGSGTQLSVL.

J is TRBJ2-1 and V is TRBV4-2; 11 nucleotides line up with TRBD1. CDR3 size: 16 residues. The germline V gene has CDR1 LGHNA and CDR2 YNFKEQ. V lost 2 bases and J lost 8; bases outside the gene matches: 8. The CDR3 DNA is TGTGCCAGCAGCCAACCCGGACAGGGGGCCACGGATGAGCAGTTCTTC. Protein: CASSQPGQGATDEQFF.

The chain combines TRBV28 with TRBJ1-2; unclear D gene. CDR3 size: 11 residues. Trimming stripped 8 bases from V and 4 bases from J, with 8 bases between. CDR1 is MDHEN, CDR2 SYDVKM, per germline. CDR3: CASGRAYGYTF. CDR3 bases: TGTGCCAGCGGGCGGGCCTATGGCTACACCTTC.

The genes are TRBV9 and TRBJ1-6; the D is unclear. Per germline, CDR1 SGDLS and CDR2 YYNGEE. Trimming stripped 6 bases from V and 5 bases from J, with 9 bases between. The CDR3 runs to 13 residues. The CDR3 is CASNERDNSPLHF. In DNA, the CDR3 is TGTGCCAGCAACGAGCGGGATAATTCACCCCTCCACTTT.

The J gene is TRBJ1-4, the V gene TRBV18, with D possibly matching TRBD1 (5 bases). CDR1 KGHSH and CDR2 LQKENI come from the germline V gene. V lost 3 bases and J 1 base, leaving 9 bases between the germline ends. This CDR3 has 15 amino acids. The CDR3, as DNA: TGTGCCAGCTCACCTGCACAGGAAACTAATGAAAAACTGTTTTTT. This codes for CASSPAQETNEKLFF. Drawing the rest from reference TRBV18 and TRBJ1-4, the complete variable domain is NAGVMQNPRHLVRRRGQEARLRCSPMKGHSHVYWYRQLPEEGLKFMVYLQKENIIDESGMPKERFSAEFPKEGPSILRIQQVVRGDSAAYFCASSPAQETNEKLFFGSGTQLSVL.

Only a few counts were recorded for this clone. The gene calls are TRBV7-6 and TRBJ1-3, with a possible D match to TRBD1 (6 bases). Trimming removed 6 bases at V and 4 bases at J, with 16 bases between. Germline V CDR1 and CDR2: SGHVS, FNYEAQ. This CDR3 has 15 residues. The chain's CDR3 is CASSHRDTVGNTIYF. The CDR3 DNA reads TGTGCCAGCAGTCACCGGGACACAGTAGGAAACACCATATATTTT. The whole variable domain, filled in from reference TRBV7-6 and TRBJ1-3, reads GAGVSQSPRYKVTKRGQDVALRCDPISGHVSLYWYRQALGQGPEFLTYFNYEAQQDKSGLPNDRFSAERPEGSISTLTIQRTEQRDSAMYRCASSHRDTVGNTIYFGEGSWLTVV.

This chain links TRBV28 with TRBJ1-1; D unclear. Trimming took 6 bases from V and 5 from J, leaving 10 bases between them. The CDR3 extends over 12 amino acids. CDR1 is MDHEN and CDR2 is SYDVKM in the germline V gene. For the CDR3, the DNA is TGTGCCAGCAGCCCTAGTTGGACTGAAGCTTTCTTT. Protein: CASSPSWTEAFF.

V usage is TRBV2 and J usage is TRBJ2-2; D possibly corresponds to TRBD1 (5 bases). Germline assignment: CDR1 SNHLY and CDR2 FYNNEI. V shed 4 bases and J shed 3 bases, with 9 bases lying between them. The CDR3 is 14 amino acids. This CDR3 is CASSGVQDTGELFF. The CDR3 nucleotides are TGTGCCAGCAGTGGTGTACAGGACACCGGGGAGCTGTTTTTT.

This rearrangement joins TRBV13 to TRBJ2-3, with 8 bases matching TRBD1. Germline CDR1 is PRHDT and CDR2 is FYEKMQ (reference sequence). The CDR3 spans 16 residues. V was pared by 5 bases and J by 1 base, with 8 bases of the junction left unmatched. The CDR3 region has the DNA TGTGCCAGCAGCCCAGGGGGCTTGGGTGGCACAGATACGCAGTATTTT. Protein sequence: CASSPGGLGGTDTQYF.

The rearrangement joins TRBV7-9 to TRBJ1-2, with D unresolved. V was clipped by 5 bases and J by 5 bases, with 12 bases between them. The V gene's germline CDR1 is SEHNR and CDR2 FQNEAQ (reference sequence). The CDR3 sequence is 13 residues long. The CDR3 nucleotides read TGTGCCAGCAGCCAAATCGACACTTATGGCTACACCTTC. It encodes CASSQIDTYGYTF.

The V gene is TRBV2, the J gene TRBJ1-1, with D uncertain. The CDR3 runs 10 residues. Germline V gene lookup returns CDR1 SNHLY and CDR2 FYNNEI. V shed 6 bases and J shed 8 bases, with 7 bases lying between them. The CDR3 sequence is CASRAREAFF. In DNA, the CDR3 is TGTGCCAGCAGGGCCAGAGAAGCTTTCTTT.

V and J are TRBV9 and TRBJ2-5; D gene ambiguous. The germline gives CDR1 SGDLS, CDR2 YYNGEE. The CDR3 totals 13 residues. V shed 1 base and J shed 5 bases, with 9 bases lying between them. Here the CDR3 DNA reads TGTGCCAGCAGCGTAAGGCTAGGCGAGACCCAGTACTTC. Encoded protein: CASSVRLGETQYF.

This clone appeared a single time. The V gene is TRBV5-4, the J gene TRBJ2-7; possibly TRBD2 for D (5 bases). The length of the CDR3 is 13 residues. Looked up from germline, CDR1 is SGHNT and CDR2 is YYREEE (reference sequence). The ends were cut back, 3 bases at V and 2 bases at J, with 9 bases in the middle. CDR3 amino acids: CASSSDGAYEQYF. The CDR3 DNA sequence: TGTGCCAGCAGCTCAGACGGGGCCTACGAGCAGTACTTC.

V is TRBV9 and J is TRBJ1-1; a weak D match, TRBD1 (5 bases). The germline V gene has CDR1 SGDLS and CDR2 YYNGEE. This CDR3 is 15 amino acids long. V lost 3 bases and J lost 4, with 16 bases in between. This CDR3 reads CASSASGGTGTEAFF. As DNA, the CDR3 is TGTGCCAGCAGCGCCTCCGGGGGGACCGGCACTGAAGCTTTCTTT.

The chain has TRBV14 and TRBJ2-3; possibly TRBD1 for D (5 bases). V was pared by 4 bases and J by 0 bases, with 8 bases between. This CDR3 comprises 14 residues. Per the germline V gene, CDR1 is SGHDN and CDR2 is FVKESK. The CDR3 DNA reads as TGTGCCAGCAGCCGCCGACAGAGCACAGATACGCAGTATTTT. Encoded protein: CASSRRQSTDTQYF.